This TCR beta chain was sequenced for a study of T cells expressing NK-cell markers. Study context: Among eight sequenced donors, seven carried HCMV seropositivity while one was seronegative.

Whole-study findings and limits: Six of the donors carried dominant NKG2C+ clonotypes that took up about 1.0-8% of their CD8+ T cells.

To note about this clonotype: The antigen is unknown.

The CDR3 has 15 residues. Germline loops: CDR1 DFQATT, CDR2 SNEGSKA (reference sequence). From its re-call of the 5' RACE reads, TCRdb lists each CDR3 protein once, without DNA. The data include about 390,000 distinct CDR3 sequences; the top ten clones carry around a tenth. Specimen: blood T cells: a sorted CD56 or NKG2C T cell subset, CD4+ or CD8+ T cells, or bulk PBMC T cells (not recorded which). This clonotype was sampled from a woman in her forties or fifties in good health. V and J are TRBV20-1 and TRBJ2-1; TCRdb lists TRBD2, though no DNA is available to test this call. The CDR3 loop reads CSARGTSGTWNEQFF.